This record covers a single T cell receptor beta chain. What it recognizes is unknown. The data are from a study of cytomegalovirus exposure and HLA in healthy donors. Study-wide points: It was in a later analysis that TCR association rates were seen to vary by HLA locus, highest for DRB1 and lowest for HLA-C. TCR beta sequences reportedly predicted most subjects' HLA-A and HLA-B alleles accurately. A later analysis by the authors found several of the most significant clusters apparently linked to common viral pathogens.

Germline V gene data show CDR1 as SQVTM and CDR2 as ANQGSEA. V gave up 0 bases and J gave up 7 bases, with 9 bases separating them. The CDR3 totals 13 residues. Though nominally healthy at sampling, donors likely had unrecorded immune exposures. Primers for the PCR totalled 60 Vbeta and 13 Jbeta. Sequencing used immunoSEQ multiplex PCR; TCRdb keeps in-frame clones, though not all of them. The sample lists approximately 90,000 clones; approximately 63% were seen once. This TCR came from a woman aged 25 to 39 in good health and CMV-seronegative. Material for sequencing was PBMCs. This chain links TRBV29-1 with TRBJ2-2; possible D gene TRBD1, 6 bases. The CDR3 DNA follows: TGCAGCGTTGAAGATTACAGGGTCGGGGAGCTGTTTTTT. Translating gives CSVEDYRVGELFF.